The present TCR beta chain was sequenced within a study of blood T cell repertoires in COVID-19. CDR1 is SGHTA, CDR2 FQGNSA, per germline. V was clipped by 1 base and J by 5 bases, with 14 bases between them. There are 15 residues in the CDR3. The method was immunoSEQ multiplex PCR; TCRdb's version includes in-frame clones alone and lacks a portion of them. The data hold roughly 290,000 clones, with roughly 90% observed a single time. The sample was PBMCs or T cells enriched from blood (not recorded which). The clonotype comes from a woman between 18 and 29 years old with acute COVID-19. The chain links TRBV7-2 to TRBJ1-1, with a possible D match to TRBD1 (6 bases). The CDR3 region is CASSLVGGASTEAFF. CDR3 bases: TGTGCCAGCAGCTTAGTAGGGGGGGCGTCTACTGAAGCTTTCTTT.